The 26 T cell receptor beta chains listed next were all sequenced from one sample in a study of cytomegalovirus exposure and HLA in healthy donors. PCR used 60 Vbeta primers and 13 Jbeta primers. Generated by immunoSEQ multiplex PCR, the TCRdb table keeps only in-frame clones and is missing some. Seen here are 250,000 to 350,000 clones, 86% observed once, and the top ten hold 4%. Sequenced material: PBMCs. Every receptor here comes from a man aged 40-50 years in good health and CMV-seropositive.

Here the CDR3 reads CASSRDSYEQYF. The CDR3 region has the DNA TGCGCCAGCAGCCGTGACAGCTACGAGCAGTACTTC. J is TRBJ2-7 and V is TRBV5-1; maybe TRBD1 (5 bases). The CDR3 spans 12 residues. Germline V gives CDR1 SGHRS, CDR2 YFSETQ. V shed 4 bases and J shed 3 bases, with 8 bases lying between them.

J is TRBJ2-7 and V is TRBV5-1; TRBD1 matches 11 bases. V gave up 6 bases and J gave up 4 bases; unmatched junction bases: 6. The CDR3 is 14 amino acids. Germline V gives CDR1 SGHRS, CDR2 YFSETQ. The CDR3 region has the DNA TGCGCCAGCACCTGGGACAGGGGGGATTACGAGCAGTACTTC. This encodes CASTWDRGDYEQYF.

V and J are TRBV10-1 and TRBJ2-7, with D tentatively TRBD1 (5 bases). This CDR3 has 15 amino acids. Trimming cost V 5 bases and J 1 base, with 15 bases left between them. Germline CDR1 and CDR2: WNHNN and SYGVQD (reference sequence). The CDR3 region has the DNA TGCGCCAGCAGTCAGGGCCGCTCCCGGTCCTACGAGCAGTACTTC. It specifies CASSQGRSRSYEQYF.

CDR3 amino acids: CASSQGVRGDEQFF. The CDR3 DNA reads as TGTGCCAGCAGCCAAGGGGTTCGAGGCGATGAGCAGTTCTTC. V gene TRBV14 combines with J gene TRBJ2-1; no reliable D call. In germline, CDR1 is SGHDN, CDR2 FVKESK. Trimming took 1 base from V and 8 from J, leaving 12 bases between them. The CDR3 sequence is 14 residues long.

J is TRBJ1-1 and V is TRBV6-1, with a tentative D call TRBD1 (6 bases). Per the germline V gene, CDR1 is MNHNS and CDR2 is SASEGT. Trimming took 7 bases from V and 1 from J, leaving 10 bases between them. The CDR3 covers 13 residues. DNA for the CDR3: TGTGCCAGCACTCAGGGGAGGAACACTGAAGCTTTCTTT. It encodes CASTQGRNTEAFF.

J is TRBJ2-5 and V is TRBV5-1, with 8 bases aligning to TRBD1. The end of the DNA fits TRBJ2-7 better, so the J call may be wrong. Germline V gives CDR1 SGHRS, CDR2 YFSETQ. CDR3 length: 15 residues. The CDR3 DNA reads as TGCGCCAGCAGCTCGGGGACAGGACTAACCTACGAGCAGTACTTC. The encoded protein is CASSSGTGLTYEQYF.

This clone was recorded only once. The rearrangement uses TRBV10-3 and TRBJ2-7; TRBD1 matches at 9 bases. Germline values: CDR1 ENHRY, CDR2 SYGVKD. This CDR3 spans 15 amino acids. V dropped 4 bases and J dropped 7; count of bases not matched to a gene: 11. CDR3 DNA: TGTGCCATCAGTGTCCGTGGGACAGGGTTACGGGAGCAGTACTTC. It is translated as CAISVRGTGLREQYF.

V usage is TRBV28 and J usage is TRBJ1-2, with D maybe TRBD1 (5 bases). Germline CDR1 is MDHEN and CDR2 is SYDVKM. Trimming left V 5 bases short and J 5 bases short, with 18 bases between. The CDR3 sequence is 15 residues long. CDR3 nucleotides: TGTGCCAGCAGTCAACCAGGGCTCGACGTATATGGCTACACCTTC. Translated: CASSQPGLDVYGYTF.

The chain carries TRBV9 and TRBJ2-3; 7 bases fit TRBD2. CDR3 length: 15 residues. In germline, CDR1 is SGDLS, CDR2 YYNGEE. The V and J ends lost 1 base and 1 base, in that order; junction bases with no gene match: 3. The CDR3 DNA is TGTGCCAGCAGCGTAAGCGGGGCAGGCACAGATACGCAGTATTTT. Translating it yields CASSVSGAGTDTQYF.

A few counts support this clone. As DNA, the CDR3 is TGCGCCAGCAGTTTACATTACCCGGGACAGGAAGCTTTCTTT. Protein product: CASSLHYPGQEAFF. This chain joins TRBV10-2 and TRBJ1-1, with 7 bases lining up with TRBD1. Germline CDR1 reads WSHSY; CDR2 reads SAAADI. Trimming cost V 5 bases and J 8 bases; bases outside gene matches: 11. The CDR3 totals 14 residues.

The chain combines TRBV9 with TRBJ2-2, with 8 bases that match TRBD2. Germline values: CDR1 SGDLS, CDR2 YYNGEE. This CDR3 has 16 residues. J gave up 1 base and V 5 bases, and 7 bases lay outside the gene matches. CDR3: CASSKETSGNTGELFF. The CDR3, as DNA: TGTGCCAGCAGTAAGGAAACTAGCGGGAACACCGGGGAGCTGTTTTTT.

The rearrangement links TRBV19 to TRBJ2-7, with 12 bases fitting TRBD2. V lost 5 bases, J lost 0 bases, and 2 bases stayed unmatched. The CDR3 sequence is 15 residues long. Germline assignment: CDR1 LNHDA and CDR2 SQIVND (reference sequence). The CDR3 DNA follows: TGTGCCAGTAGTCGACTAGCGGGAGACTCCTACGAGCAGTACTTC. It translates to CASSRLAGDSYEQYF. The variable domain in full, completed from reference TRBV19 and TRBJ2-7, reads DGGITQSPKYLFRKEGQNVTLSCEQNLNHDAMYWYRQDPGQGLRLIYYSQIVNDFQKGDIAEGYSVSREKKESFPLTVTSAQKNPTAFYLCASSRLAGDSYEQYFGPGTRLTVT.

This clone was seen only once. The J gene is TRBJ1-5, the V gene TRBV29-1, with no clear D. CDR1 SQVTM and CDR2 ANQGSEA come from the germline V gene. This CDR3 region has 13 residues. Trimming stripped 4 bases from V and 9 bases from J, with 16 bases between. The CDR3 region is CSVASAGDLPQHF. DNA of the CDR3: TGCAGCGTTGCCTCGGCAGGTGATCTGCCCCAGCATTTT.

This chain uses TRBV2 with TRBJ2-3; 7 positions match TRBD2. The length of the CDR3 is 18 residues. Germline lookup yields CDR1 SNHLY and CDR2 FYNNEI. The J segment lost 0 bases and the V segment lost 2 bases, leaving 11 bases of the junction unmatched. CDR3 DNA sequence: TGTGCCAGCAGTGAACGGCTAGCGGAGGAGCCTAGCACAGATACGCAGTATTTT. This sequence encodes CASSERLAEEPSTDTQYF.

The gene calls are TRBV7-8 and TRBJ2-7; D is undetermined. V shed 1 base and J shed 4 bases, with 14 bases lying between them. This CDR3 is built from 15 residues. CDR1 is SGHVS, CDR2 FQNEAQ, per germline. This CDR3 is CASSLVPGPPYEQYF. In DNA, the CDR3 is TGTGCCAGCAGCTTAGTTCCAGGCCCACCTTACGAGCAGTACTTC.

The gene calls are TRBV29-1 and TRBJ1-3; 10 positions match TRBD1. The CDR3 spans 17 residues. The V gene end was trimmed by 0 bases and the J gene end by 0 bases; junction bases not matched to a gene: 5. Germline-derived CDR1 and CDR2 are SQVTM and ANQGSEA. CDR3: CSVEDGTGVPSGNTIYF. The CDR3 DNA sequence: TGCAGCGTTGAAGATGGGACAGGGGTTCCCTCTGGAAACACCATATATTTT.

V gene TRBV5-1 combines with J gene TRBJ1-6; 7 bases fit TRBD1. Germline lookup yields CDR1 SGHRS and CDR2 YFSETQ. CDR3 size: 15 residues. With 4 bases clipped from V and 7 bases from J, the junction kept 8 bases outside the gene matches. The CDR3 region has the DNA TGCGCCAGCAGCCACCCAGGGGGAAGGAATTCACCCCTCCACTTT. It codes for CASSHPGGRNSPLHF.

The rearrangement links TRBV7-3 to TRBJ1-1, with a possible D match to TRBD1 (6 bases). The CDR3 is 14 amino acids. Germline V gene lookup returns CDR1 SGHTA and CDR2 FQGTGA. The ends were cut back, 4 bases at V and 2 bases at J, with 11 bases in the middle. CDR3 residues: CASSWGGGNTEAFF. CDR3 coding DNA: TGTGCCAGCAGCTGGGGGGGCGGCAACACTGAAGCTTTCTTT.

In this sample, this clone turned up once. The CDR3 DNA sequence: TGTGCCAGCAATGGAGGGGGGCTAGCGGGAGGTCATGAGCAGTTCTTC. Its protein is CASNGGGLAGGHEQFF. V is TRBV2 and J is TRBJ2-1; 11 bases line up with TRBD2. After removal of 7 bases from V and 8 bases from J, the junction contained 13 bases not matched to a gene. CDR1 and CDR2 (germline): SNHLY, FYNNEI. The CDR3 extends over 16 amino acids.

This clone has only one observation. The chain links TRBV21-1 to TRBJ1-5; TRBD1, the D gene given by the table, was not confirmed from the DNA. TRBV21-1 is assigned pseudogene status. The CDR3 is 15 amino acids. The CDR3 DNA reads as TGTGCCAGCAGCAAAGCCTCCCTCAAGGGGCAGCCCCAGCATTTT. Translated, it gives CASSKASLKGQPQHF.

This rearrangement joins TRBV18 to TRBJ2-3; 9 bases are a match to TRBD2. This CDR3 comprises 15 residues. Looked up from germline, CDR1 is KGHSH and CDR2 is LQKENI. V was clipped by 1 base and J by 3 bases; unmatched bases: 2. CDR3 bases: TGTGCCAGCTCACCACTAGCGGGAGAAACAGATACGCAGTATTTT. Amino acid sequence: CASSPLAGETDTQYF. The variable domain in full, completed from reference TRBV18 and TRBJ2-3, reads NAGVMQNPRHLVRRRGQEARLRCSPMKGHSHVYWYRQLPEEGLKFMVYLQKENIIDESGMPKERFSAEFPKEGPSILRIQQVVRGDSAAYFCASSPLAGETDTQYFGPGTRLTVL.

CDR3: CASSPPWGGNEGPGELFF. CDR3 nucleotide sequence: TGTGCCAGCAGCCCACCTTGGGGCGGGAATGAAGGGCCCGGGGAGCTGTTTTTT. This chain links TRBV7-6 with TRBJ2-2, with D tentatively TRBD2 (6 bases). V was clipped by 5 bases and J by 6 bases, with 25 bases between them. The CDR3 is made up of 18 amino acids. The germline gives CDR1 SGHVS, CDR2 FNYEAQ.

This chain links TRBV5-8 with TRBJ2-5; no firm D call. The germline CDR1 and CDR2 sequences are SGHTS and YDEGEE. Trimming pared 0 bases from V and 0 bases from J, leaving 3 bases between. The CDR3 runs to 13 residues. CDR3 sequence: CASSLDNQETQYF. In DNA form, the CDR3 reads TGTGCCAGCAGCTTGGACAACCAAGAGACCCAGTACTTC.

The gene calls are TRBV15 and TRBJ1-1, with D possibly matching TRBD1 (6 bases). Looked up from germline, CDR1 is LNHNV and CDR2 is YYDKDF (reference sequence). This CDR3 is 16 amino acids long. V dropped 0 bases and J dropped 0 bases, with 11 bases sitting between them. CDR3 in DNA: TGTGCCACCAGCAGAGATTCGACAGGCCTGAACACTGAAGCTTTCTTT. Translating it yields CATSRDSTGLNTEAFF.

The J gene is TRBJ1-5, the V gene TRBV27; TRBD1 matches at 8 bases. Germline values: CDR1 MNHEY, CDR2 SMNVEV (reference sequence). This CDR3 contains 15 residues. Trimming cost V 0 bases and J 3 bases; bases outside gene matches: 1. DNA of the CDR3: TGTGCCAGCAGTTTATCGGACAGGGCCAATCAGCCCCAGCATTTT. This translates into CASSLSDRANQPQHF.

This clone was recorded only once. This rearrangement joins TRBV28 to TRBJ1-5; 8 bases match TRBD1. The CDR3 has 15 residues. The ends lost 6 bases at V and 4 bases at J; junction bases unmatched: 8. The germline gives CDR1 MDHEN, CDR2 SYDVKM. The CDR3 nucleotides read TGTGCCAGCAGGAGGGACAGGAAAGGTAATCAGCCCCAGCATTTT. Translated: CASRRDRKGNQPQHF. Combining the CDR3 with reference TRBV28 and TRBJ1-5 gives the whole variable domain DVKVTQSSRYLVKRTGEKVFLECVQDMDHENMFWYRQDPGLGLRLIYFSYDVKMKEKGDIPEGYSVSREKKERFSLILESASTNQTSMYLCASRRDRKGNQPQHFGDGTRLSIL.